This T cell receptor (beta chain) was observed in a study of shared clonotypes between healthy human individuals. CDR3 length equals 17 residues. Trimming took 4 bases from V and 0 from J, leaving 17 bases between them. Looked up from germline, CDR1 is SGHNT and CDR2 is YYREEE (reference sequence). Only in-frame clones appear in the TCRdb table, and some are missing; sequencing was by immunoSEQ multiplex PCR. The sample has about 1 million clones, more than 75% seen once; the top ten hold approximately 0.5%. This TCR was recovered from a man between 18 and 35 years old in good health. Some clones in this sample may be carry-over from other donors' samples. The chain joins TRBV5-4 to TRBJ1-3; maybe TRBD1 (6 bases). The source material was memory CD4+ T cells from PBMCs. Subset reported: CD45RA-negative fraction. The CDR3 region is CASSDHYRENSGNTIYF. The CDR3 DNA reads TGTGCCAGCAGCGACCACTACAGGGAAAACTCTGGAAACACCATATATTTT.